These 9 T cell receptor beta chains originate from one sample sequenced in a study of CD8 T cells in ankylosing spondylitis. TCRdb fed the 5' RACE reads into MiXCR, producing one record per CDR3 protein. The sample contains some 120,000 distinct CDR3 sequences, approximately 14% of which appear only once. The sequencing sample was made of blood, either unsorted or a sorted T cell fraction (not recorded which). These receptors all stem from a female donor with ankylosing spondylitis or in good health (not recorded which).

CDR3 loop: CASRTGTGGFGNTIYF. DNA of the CDR3: TGTGCCAGCAGGACCGGGACAGGGGGCTTTGGAAACACCATATATTTT. The J gene is TRBJ1-3, the V gene TRBV7-8, with 12 bases that match TRBD1. This CDR3 is built from 16 residues. With V trimmed by 6 bases and J by 3 bases, 6 bases remained unmatched. CDR1 and CDR2 from the germline V gene are SGHVS and FQNEAQ. The complete variable domain, with remaining parts taken from reference TRBV7-8 and TRBJ1-3, reads GAGVSQSPRYKVAKRGQDVALRCDPISGHVSLFWYQQALGQGPEFLTYFQNEAQLDKSGLPSDRFFAERPEGSVSTLKIQRTQQEDSAVYLCASRTGTGGFGNTIYFGEGSWLTVV.

DNA of the CDR3: TGTGCCAGCAGCGTAGATGGGCAGGGCGTTTTCGCCGAGCAGTACTTC. Protein product: CASSVDGQGVFAEQYF. J is TRBJ2-7 and V is TRBV9; tentative D call: TRBD1 (5 bases). CDR1 and CDR2 from the germline V gene are SGDLS and YYNGEE. CDR3 size: 16 residues. Trimming removed 0 bases at V and 6 bases at J, with 19 bases between.

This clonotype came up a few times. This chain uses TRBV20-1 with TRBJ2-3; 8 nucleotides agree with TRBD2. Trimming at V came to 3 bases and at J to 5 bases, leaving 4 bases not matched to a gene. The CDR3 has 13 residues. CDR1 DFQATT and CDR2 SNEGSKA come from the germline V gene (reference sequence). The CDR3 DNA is TGCAGTGCTAGCGGGGGGGCCGGAGATACGCAGTATTTT. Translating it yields CSASGGAGDTQYF.

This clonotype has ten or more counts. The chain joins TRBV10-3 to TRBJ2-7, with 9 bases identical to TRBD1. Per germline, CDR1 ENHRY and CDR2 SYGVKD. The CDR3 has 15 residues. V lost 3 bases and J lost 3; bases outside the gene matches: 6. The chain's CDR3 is CAISEHRDRDYEQYF. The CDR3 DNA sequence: TGTGCCATCAGTGAACACCGGGACAGGGACTACGAGCAGTACTTC.

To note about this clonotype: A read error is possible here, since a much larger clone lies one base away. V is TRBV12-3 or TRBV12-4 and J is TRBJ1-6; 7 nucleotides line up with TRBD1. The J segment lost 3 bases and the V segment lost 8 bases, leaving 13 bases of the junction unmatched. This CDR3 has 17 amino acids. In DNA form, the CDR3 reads TGTGCCAGCGGTTCTTCAGGGGGACCCCACTATAATTCACCCCTCCACTTT. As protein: CASGSSGGPHYNSPLHF.

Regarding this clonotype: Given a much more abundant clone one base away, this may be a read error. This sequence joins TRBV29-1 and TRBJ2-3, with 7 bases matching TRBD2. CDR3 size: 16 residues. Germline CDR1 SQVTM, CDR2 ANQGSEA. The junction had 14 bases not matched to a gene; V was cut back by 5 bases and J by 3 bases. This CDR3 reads CSVSGNRGRGTDTQYF. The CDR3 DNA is TGCAGCGTTTCTGGGAATCGCGGGAGAGGAACAGATACGCAGTATTTT.

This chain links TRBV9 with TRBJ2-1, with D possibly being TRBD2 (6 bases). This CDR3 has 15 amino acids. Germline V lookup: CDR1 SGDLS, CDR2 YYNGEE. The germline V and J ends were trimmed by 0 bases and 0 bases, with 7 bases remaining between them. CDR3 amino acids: CASSVEGGSYNEQFF. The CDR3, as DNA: TGTGCCAGCAGCGTAGAGGGAGGCTCCTACAATGAGCAGTTCTTC.

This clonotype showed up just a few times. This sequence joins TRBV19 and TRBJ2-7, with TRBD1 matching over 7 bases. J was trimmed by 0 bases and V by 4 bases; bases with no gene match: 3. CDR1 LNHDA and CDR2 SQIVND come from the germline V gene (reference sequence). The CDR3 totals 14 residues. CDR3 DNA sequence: TGTGCCAGTAGTAAGGACAGGAACTCCTACGAGCAGTACTTC. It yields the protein CASSKDRNSYEQYF.

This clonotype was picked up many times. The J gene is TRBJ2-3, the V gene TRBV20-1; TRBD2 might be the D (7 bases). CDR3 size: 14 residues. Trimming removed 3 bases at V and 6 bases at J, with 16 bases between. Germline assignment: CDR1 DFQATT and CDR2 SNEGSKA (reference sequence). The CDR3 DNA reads TGCAGTGCTAGTAGGCGCGGGGGCGGGGATACGCAGTATTTT. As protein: CSASRRGGGDTQYF.